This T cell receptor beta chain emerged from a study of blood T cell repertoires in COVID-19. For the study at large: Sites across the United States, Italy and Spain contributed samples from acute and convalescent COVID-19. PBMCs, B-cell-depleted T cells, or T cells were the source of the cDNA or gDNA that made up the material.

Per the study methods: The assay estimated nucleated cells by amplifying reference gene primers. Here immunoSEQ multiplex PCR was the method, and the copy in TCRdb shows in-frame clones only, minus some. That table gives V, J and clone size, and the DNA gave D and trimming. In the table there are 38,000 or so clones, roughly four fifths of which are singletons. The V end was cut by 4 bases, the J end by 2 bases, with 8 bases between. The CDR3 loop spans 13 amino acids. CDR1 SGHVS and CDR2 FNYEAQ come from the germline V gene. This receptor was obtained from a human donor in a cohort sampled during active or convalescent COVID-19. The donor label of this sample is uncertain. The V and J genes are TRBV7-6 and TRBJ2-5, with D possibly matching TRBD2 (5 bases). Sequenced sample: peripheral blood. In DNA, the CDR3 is TGTGCCAGCAGCTATGGGAGACAAGAGACCCAGTACTTC. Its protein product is CASSYGRQETQYF.